Following are 13 T cell receptor beta chains from one sample sequenced in a study of T-cell memory formation after mild COVID-19. One entry per CDR3 protein, called by TCRdb with MiXCR from the 5' RACE reads. The table includes 540,000 or so distinct CDR3 sequences, roughly 22% detected once. What was sequenced was PBMCs or a T cell subset sorted from them (not recorded which). The origin of the receptors is an adult woman who had mild COVID-19 (a few samples of this study predate the infection). Cell type and time point are not known.

This clonotype was seen more than once but under ten times. V gene TRBV2 combines with J gene TRBJ2-1; TRBD1 matches at 8 bases. The CDR3 contains 14 residues. Germline values: CDR1 SNHLY, CDR2 FYNNEI. The V and J ends lost 1 base and 13 bases, in that order; junction bases with no gene match: 9. The CDR3 DNA reads as TGTGCCAGCAGTGAAGGGACAGGGTTGAAGGGTCAGTTCTTC. The encoded protein is CASSEGTGLKGQFF.

The chain couples TRBV18 to TRBJ2-1; 11 bases align to TRBD2. The CDR3 spans 18 residues. Germline V CDR1 and CDR2: KGHSH, LQKENI. V shed 3 bases and J 9 bases; nucleotides not matched to a gene: 16. The CDR3 DNA follows: TGTGCCAGCTCACCGAGAACAGTGACTACTAGCGGGAGCCGTGAGCAGTTCTTC. Protein sequence: CASSPRTVTTSGSREQFF. The variable domain in full, completed from reference TRBV18 and TRBJ2-1, reads NAGVMQNPRHLVRRRGQEARLRCSPMKGHSHVYWYRQLPEEGLKFMVYLQKENIIDESGMPKERFSAEFPKEGPSILRIQQVVRGDSAAYFCASSPRTVTTSGSREQFFGPGTRLTVL.

This clonotype was recorded at least ten times. The chain recombines TRBV7-8 with TRBJ2-7, with a tentative D call TRBD2 (5 bases). There are 11 residues in the CDR3. Germline loops: CDR1 SGHVS, CDR2 FQNEAQ. V was trimmed by 8 bases and J by 6 bases, leaving 11 bases between them. The CDR3 is CASLGSREQYF. As DNA, the CDR3 is TGTGCCAGCCTAGGGAGTCGCGAGCAGTACTTC.

This clonotype came up a few times. This chain connects TRBV2 to TRBJ2-4, with 7 positions matching TRBD1. Unmatched junction bases numbered 7, after V lost 6 bases and J lost 8 bases. There are 13 residues in the CDR3. Germline V gives CDR1 SNHLY, CDR2 FYNNEI. CDR3 region: CASSSGGADIQYF. DNA for the CDR3: TGTGCCAGCAGCTCAGGGGGTGCCGACATTCAGTACTTC.

This CDR3 is CASSLVLRNEQFF. The CDR3 DNA is TGTGCCAGCAGCTTAGTGTTAAGGAATGAGCAGTTCTTC. The chain uses TRBV11-2 and TRBJ2-1; D uncertain. Between the trimmed V and J ends, which lost 1 base and 7 bases, there was a span of 8 bases. Germline V gene lookup returns CDR1 SGHAT and CDR2 FQNNGV. There are 13 residues in the CDR3.

In this sample, this clonotype turned up a few times. The rearrangement uses TRBV10-3 and TRBJ1-1; tentative D call: TRBD1 (6 bases). The V gene lost 6 bases and the J gene lost 1 base, with 9 bases spanning the gap. Looked up from germline, CDR1 is ENHRY and CDR2 is SYGVKD. The CDR3 totals 13 residues. The CDR3 nucleotides read TGTGCCATCAGCATGGGACAGAACACTGAAGCTTTCTTT. It specifies CAISMGQNTEAFF.

The chain carries TRBV9 and TRBJ2-3, with D perhaps matching TRBD2 (5 bases). The CDR3 contains 17 residues. The germline gives CDR1 SGDLS, CDR2 YYNGEE. Trimming shortened V by 4 bases and J by 1 base, and 19 bases separated the two germline ends. For the CDR3, the DNA is TGTGCCAGCAGCTTACCGAGGGCAGGTGAGGGCACAGATACGCAGTATTTT. Encoded protein: CASSLPRAGEGTDTQYF.

This clonotype was seen more than once but under ten times. This chain connects TRBV12-3 or TRBV12-4 to TRBJ2-1; D ambiguous. The V end lost 5 bases, the J end lost 0 bases, and 14 bases lay between the germline ends. The CDR3 loop spans 16 amino acids. CDR3 region: CASSATILRSYNEQFF. The CDR3 nucleotides are TGTGCCAGCAGTGCCACAATACTACGCTCCTACAATGAGCAGTTCTTC.

This clonotype was detected only a few times. The chain links TRBV10-3 to TRBJ2-7; 9 nucleotides align to TRBD2. After removal of 6 bases from V and 6 bases from J, the junction contained 9 bases not matched to a gene. The CDR3 loop spans 14 amino acids. CDR1 and CDR2 (germline): ENHRY, SYGVKD. The CDR3 reads CAISVSGSDSEQYF. CDR3 nucleotide sequence: TGTGCCATCAGCGTTAGCGGGAGCGACAGCGAGCAGTACTTC.

This clonotype was found a few times. The rearrangement uses TRBV5-1 and TRBJ2-7, with TRBD1 as a possible D gene (7 bases). V was clipped by 0 bases and J by 6 bases, with 13 bases between them. Germline CDR1 reads SGHRS; CDR2 reads YFSETQ. The CDR3 has 14 amino acids. The CDR3 sequence: CASSLGQGGGEQYF. CDR3 DNA sequence: TGCGCCAGCAGCTTGGGACAGGGAGGAGGCGAGCAGTACTTC. Looking up the rest from reference TRBV5-1 and TRBJ2-7 gives the full variable domain: KAGVTQTPRYLIKTRGQQVTLSCSPISGHRSVSWYQQTPGQGLQFLFEYFSETQRNKGNFPGRFSGRQFSNSRSEMNVSTLELGDSALYLCASSLGQGGGEQYFGPGTRLTVT.

The rearrangement uses TRBV21-1 and TRBJ2-7; TRBD1, the table's D call, lacks a check against the DNA. TRBV21-1 is deemed a pseudogene. The CDR3 runs to 13 residues. The CDR3 here is CASIPGQPFQQYF. DNA for the CDR3: TGTGCCAGCATTCCCGGACAGCCATTCCAGCAGTACTTC.

The chain employs TRBV6-5 and TRBJ1-4; D call uncertain. The germline gives CDR1 MNHEY, CDR2 SVGAGI. V was clipped by 0 bases and J by 8 bases, with 10 bases between them. The CDR3 is 14 residues long. The CDR3 is CASSYSRAGEKLFF. The CDR3 DNA reads TGTGCCAGCAGTTACTCGAGAGCGGGAGAAAAACTGTTTTTT.

The chain combines TRBV7-8 with TRBJ2-5; D gene ambiguous. CDR3 size: 14 residues. Germline CDR1 is SGHVS and CDR2 is FQNEAQ. V was shortened by 1 base and J by 2 bases, with 8 bases between the two germline ends. This chain's CDR3 is CASSLVGRQETQYF. As DNA, the CDR3 is TGTGCCAGCAGCTTAGTGGGCAGACAAGAGACCCAGTACTTC.